Below, 16 T cell receptor beta chains from the same sample are listed, as sequenced in a study of vaccination and CD4 T cells after COVID-19. An Oncomine TCR Beta short-read assay was used to sequence the DNA from cultured CD4+ T cells. Using its own MiXCR run on the PCR reads, TCRdb lists one record per CDR3 protein. This repertoire shows about 18,000 distinct CDR3 sequences, just under 45% found once; its top ten account for 7% to 8.5%. Treatment indicated: approximately nine-day PBMC culture with coronavirus spike peptide pools or control peptides (ViraFEST assay). No antigen has been identified for these receptors. The source material was CD4+ T cells from blood, cultured in vitro, sampled after SARS-CoV-2 vaccination. These receptors were collected from a human donor who had recovered from COVID-19.

This clonotype is medium-sized. The chain has TRBV7-2 and TRBJ1-6, with a weak D call TRBD1 (5 bases). There are 12 residues in the CDR3. The V end was cut by 5 bases, the J end by 12 bases, with 11 bases between. Germline V gene lookup returns CDR1 SGHTA and CDR2 FQGNSA. The CDR3 spells CASSPGREPLHF. CDR3 in DNA: TGTGCCAGCAGCCCCGGCAGGGAACCCCTCCACTTT.

The chain links TRBV6-1 to TRBJ1-5; TRBD1 is a possible D gene (6 bases). Deletions cut 1 base from V and 6 bases from J, with 13 bases between. The CDR3 has 15 residues. The germline gives CDR1 MNHNS, CDR2 SASEGT. CDR3 residues: CASSEDGQGFQPQHF. In DNA, the CDR3 is TGTGCCAGCAGTGAAGATGGGCAGGGGTTTCAGCCCCAGCATTTT.

The rearrangement links TRBV6-1 to TRBJ2-2; 8 positions agree with TRBD1. Germline V gene data show CDR1 as MNHNS and CDR2 as SASEGT. The CDR3 is made up of 14 amino acids. After removal of 5 bases from V and 5 bases from J, the junction contained 4 bases not matched to a gene. The CDR3 here is CASSRQGSTGELFF. In DNA, the CDR3 is TGTGCCAGCAGTCGACAGGGGTCGACCGGGGAGCTGTTTTTT.

The chain's CDR3 is CASSRTSVTYEQYF. The CDR3 DNA reads TGTGCCAGCAGCAGGACTAGCGTCACCTACGAGCAGTACTTC. The chain employs TRBV11-3 and TRBJ2-7; the match to TRBD2 covers 9 bases. V dropped 5 bases and J dropped 2; count of bases not matched to a gene: 4. The CDR3 spans 14 residues. Germline V gene lookup returns CDR1 SGHNT and CDR2 YENEEA. Supplemented by reference TRBV11-3 and TRBJ2-7, the full variable domain reads EAGVVQSPRYKIIEKKQPVAFWCNPISGHNTLYWYLQNLGQGPELLIRYENEEAVDDSQLPKDRFSAERLKGVDSTLKIQPAELGDSAVYLCASSRTSVTYEQYFGPGTRLTVT.

This clonotype has a handful of counts. The rearrangement uses TRBV20-1 and TRBJ2-4; 9 bases map to TRBD1. CDR1 and CDR2 (germline): DFQATT, SNEGSKA (reference sequence). V lost 0 bases and J lost 7; bases outside the gene matches: 10. The CDR3 spans 16 residues. Here the CDR3 reads CSARDKKGQGGNIQYF. DNA for the CDR3: TGCAGTGCTAGAGATAAAAAGGGACAGGGAGGGAACATTCAGTACTTC.

This sequence joins TRBV28 and TRBJ2-1, with TRBD2 matching 9 bases. The CDR3 sequence is 16 residues long. V trimming: 9 bases; J trimming: 3 bases; junction bases outside the gene matches: 12. Germline loops: CDR1 MDHEN, CDR2 SYDVKM. CDR3 sequence: CASIAGVLGRYNEQFF. The CDR3 DNA is TGTGCCAGTATAGCGGGAGTCCTCGGACGCTACAATGAGCAGTTCTTC.

The J gene is TRBJ1-1, the V gene TRBV19; tentative D call: TRBD1 (6 bases). The CDR3 is made up of 14 amino acids. Germline values: CDR1 LNHDA, CDR2 SQIVND (reference sequence). Trimming removed 3 bases at V and 4 bases at J, with 12 bases between. The CDR3 DNA reads as TGTGCCAGTAGTATTCTAGGGGGGAGCACTGAAGCTTTCTTT. It specifies CASSILGGSTEAFF.

The V call is TRBV11-1, the J call TRBJ1-1; no firm D call. Germline V gene data show CDR1 as SGHAT and CDR2 as FQDESV (reference sequence). The CDR3 is made up of 13 amino acids. Between the trimmed V and J ends, which lost 3 bases and 1 base, there was a span of 6 bases. CDR3 sequence reads: CASSFKRNTEAFF. In DNA, the CDR3 is TGTGCCAGCAGCTTCAAAAGGAACACTGAAGCTTTCTTT.

This clonotype turned up a few times. The chain employs TRBV2 and TRBJ1-2; D gene ambiguous. V lost 1 base, J lost 5 bases, and 11 bases lay in between. The CDR3 is made up of 14 amino acids. From germline, CDR1 is SNHLY and CDR2 FYNNEI. The CDR3: CASSEGVGGYGYTF. Written as DNA, the CDR3 is TGTGCCAGCAGTGAAGGGGTGGGAGGTTATGGCTACACCTTC.

The chain links TRBV24-1 to TRBJ1-2, with TRBD1 as a possible D gene (5 bases). CDR1 and CDR2 (germline): KGHDR, SFDVKD. The length of the CDR3 is 12 residues. Deletions cut 1 base from V and 8 bases from J, with 7 bases between. The chain's CDR3 is CATSDFRAGYTF. The CDR3 bases are TGTGCCACCAGTGATTTCAGGGCGGGCTACACCTTC.

The chain has TRBV28 and TRBJ1-5; D ambiguous. Germline V gene sequence: CDR1 MDHEN, CDR2 SYDVKM. There are 11 residues in the CDR3. V lost 6 bases and J 9 bases, leaving 9 bases between the germline ends. CDR3 DNA sequence: TGTGCCAGCAGCCCTCATGGGCCCCAGCATTTT. This codes for CASSPHGPQHF.

This clonotype was seen only a few times. The chain employs TRBV12-3 or TRBV12-4 and TRBJ2-7; D is uncertain. There are 14 residues in the CDR3. Trimming stripped 2 bases from V and 4 bases from J, with 12 bases between. The CDR3 reads CASSLQLGRYEQYF. In DNA, the CDR3 is TGTGCCAGCAGTTTACAGCTGGGTAGGTACGAGCAGTACTTC.

This clonotype occurred a few times. V is TRBV6-1 and J is TRBJ1-1, with no clear D. The germline V gene encodes CDR1 MNHNS and CDR2 SASEGT. This CDR3 contains 13 residues. Between the trimmed V and J ends, which lost 3 bases and 0 bases, there was a span of 5 bases. The CDR3 nucleotides read TGTGCCAGCAGTGAGCAGTTGAACACTGAAGCTTTCTTT. Its protein is CASSEQLNTEAFF.

The gene calls are TRBV6-1 and TRBJ2-7; D possibly corresponds to TRBD2 (6 bases). Trimming cost V 5 bases and J 2 bases, with 13 bases left between them. The CDR3 loop spans 14 amino acids. The V gene's germline CDR1 is MNHNS and CDR2 SASEGT. CDR3: CASSPGTSTYEQYF. The CDR3 bases are TGTGCCAGCAGTCCCGGGACTTCTACCTACGAGCAGTACTTC.

This chain uses TRBV19 with TRBJ1-5; D is ambiguous. The CDR3 is 15 amino acids. Trimming took off 0 bases at V and 9 bases at J, with 15 bases between the two ends. From germline, CDR1 is LNHDA and CDR2 SQIVND (reference sequence). The CDR3 DNA is TGTGCCAGTAGTATAGACTTTGGCTCCGAATGGCCCCAGCATTTT. Its protein is CASSIDFGSEWPQHF. Full variable domain (outside the CDR3, taken from reference TRBV19 and TRBJ1-5): DGGITQSPKYLFRKEGQNVTLSCEQNLNHDAMYWYRQDPGQGLRLIYYSQIVNDFQKGDIAEGYSVSREKKESFPLTVTSAQKNPTAFYLCASSIDFGSEWPQHFGDGTRLSIL.

The CDR3 DNA sequence: TGTGCCAGCAGTACATGGACAAAAGGGCTAGAAGCTTTCTTT. This gives the protein CASSTWTKGLEAFF. This chain uses TRBV28 with TRBJ1-1; TRBD1 might be the D (5 bases). In germline, CDR1 is MDHEN, CDR2 SYDVKM. Between the trimmed V and J ends, which lost 5 bases and 8 bases, there was a span of 18 bases. The CDR3 is 14 amino acids.